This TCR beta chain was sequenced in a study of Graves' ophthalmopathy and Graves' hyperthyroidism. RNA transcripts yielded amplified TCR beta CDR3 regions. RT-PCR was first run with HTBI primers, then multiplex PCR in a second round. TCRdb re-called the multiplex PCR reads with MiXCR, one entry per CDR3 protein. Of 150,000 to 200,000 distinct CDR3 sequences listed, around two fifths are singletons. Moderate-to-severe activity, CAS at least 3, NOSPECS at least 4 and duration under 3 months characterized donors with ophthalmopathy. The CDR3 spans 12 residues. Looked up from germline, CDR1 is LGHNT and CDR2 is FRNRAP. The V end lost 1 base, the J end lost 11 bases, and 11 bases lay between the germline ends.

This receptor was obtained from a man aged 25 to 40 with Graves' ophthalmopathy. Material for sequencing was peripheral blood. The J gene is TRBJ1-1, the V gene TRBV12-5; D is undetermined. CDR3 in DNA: TGTGCTAGTGGTTTGGCGGGTCTAAGGGCTTTCTTT. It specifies CASGLAGLRAFF.